These 29 T cell receptor beta chains originate from one sample sequenced in a study of shared clonotypes between healthy human individuals. Assay used: immunoSEQ multiplex PCR; TCRdb lists only in-frame clones, some missing. This sample has about 1 million clones, with roughly 70% found just once. The sample was memory CD4+ T cells sorted from blood. Subset denoted: CD45RA-negative fraction. All receptors derive from a man younger than 35 in good health.

The rearrangement uses TRBV2 and TRBJ1-5; 7 nucleotides agree with TRBD1. V gave up 4 bases and J gave up 4 bases; unmatched junction bases: 4. In germline, CDR1 is SNHLY, CDR2 FYNNEI. The CDR3 covers 14 residues. CDR3 sequence: CASSGQGRNQPQHF. Here the CDR3 DNA reads TGTGCCAGCAGTGGACAGGGCCGGAATCAGCCCCAGCATTTT.

This clone was counted only a few times. DNA for the CDR3: TGTGCCACCAAACAGATGAGCTCTGGAAACACCATATATTTT. This gives the protein CATKQMSSGNTIYF. The chain carries TRBV15 and TRBJ1-3; no clear D. This CDR3 comprises 14 residues. Trimming cost V 7 bases and J 0 bases, with 10 bases left between them. CDR1 and CDR2 from the germline V gene are LNHNV and YYDKDF (reference sequence).

The chain uses TRBV27 and TRBJ2-7; the D gene is possibly TRBD1 (6 bases). Deletions cut 5 bases from V and 4 bases from J, with 12 bases between. The germline V gene has CDR1 MNHEY and CDR2 SMNVEV (reference sequence). This CDR3 spans 13 amino acids. CDR3 amino acids: CASSTDSRYEQYF. The DNA of the CDR3 is TGTGCCAGCAGTACGGACAGCCGTTACGAGCAGTACTTC.

The CDR3 bases are TGCAGTGCTAGAGAGAGAGTAGAAGCTTTCTTT. It yields the protein CSARERVEAFF. This chain uses TRBV20-1 with TRBJ1-1; D is unclear. CDR3 length: 11 amino acids. Germline CDR1 and CDR2: DFQATT and SNEGSKA (reference sequence). The germline V and J ends were trimmed by 0 bases and 8 bases, with 7 bases remaining between them.

There are a few counts of this clone. The chain recombines TRBV27 with TRBJ2-1; 9 bases are shared with TRBD1. The CDR3 extends over 15 amino acids. The ends lost 2 bases at V and 7 bases at J; junction bases unmatched: 6. The germline gives CDR1 MNHEY, CDR2 SMNVEV (reference sequence). CDR3 coding DNA: TGTGCCAGCAGTTTAACTTGGGACAGGGTGAATGAGCAGTTCTTC. It yields the protein CASSLTWDRVNEQFF.

The genes are TRBV6-7 and TRBJ2-5, with D maybe TRBD2 (5 bases). TRBV6-7 is placed among ORFs of uncertain function. Deletions cut 4 bases from V and 5 bases from J, with 14 bases between. The CDR3 length is 14 residues. The CDR3 reads CASSFWTPRETQYF. The CDR3 bases are TGTGCCAGCAGTTTTTGGACTCCACGGGAGACCCAGTACTTC.

The chain has TRBV19 and TRBJ2-6, with 8 bases that match TRBD2. The germline gives CDR1 LNHDA, CDR2 SQIVND (reference sequence). The CDR3 is 16 amino acids. Germline trimming cut 3 bases from V and 2 bases from J; bases unmatched to any gene: 3. Written as DNA, the CDR3 is TGTGCCAGTAGTATCCCGGGGGGGACTGGGGCCAACGTCCTGACTTTC. This codes for CASSIPGGTGANVLTF.

The chain is built from TRBV19 and TRBJ2-5; perhaps TRBD1 as D (5 bases). Germline V gene sequence: CDR1 LNHDA, CDR2 SQIVND (reference sequence). The CDR3 covers 14 residues. Trimming took 5 bases from V and 1 from J, leaving 11 bases between them. The CDR3 region is CASSSWGGQETQYF. CDR3 nucleotide sequence: TGTGCCAGTAGTTCCTGGGGCGGCCAAGAGACCCAGTACTTC.

This chain joins TRBV5-1 and TRBJ1-4; D gene ambiguous. CDR1 SGHRS and CDR2 YFSETQ come from the germline V gene. V lost 3 bases and J lost 5, with 11 bases in between. The CDR3 runs 14 residues. In DNA form, the CDR3 reads TGCGCCAGCAGCTCCCCAGGCTGGAATGAAAAACTGTTTTTT. It translates to CASSSPGWNEKLFF.

The rearrangement joins TRBV5-1 to TRBJ2-7; 10 bases map to TRBD1. The CDR3 loop spans 15 amino acids. The germline CDR1 and CDR2 sequences are SGHRS and YFSETQ. With 0 bases clipped from V and 4 bases from J, the junction kept 4 bases outside the gene matches. The CDR3 sequence: CASSLGTGGLYEQYF. The CDR3 DNA is TGCGCCAGCAGCTTGGGGACAGGGGGTTTATACGAGCAGTACTTC. The variable domain in full, completed from reference TRBV5-1 and TRBJ2-7, reads KAGVTQTPRYLIKTRGQQVTLSCSPISGHRSVSWYQQTPGQGLQFLFEYFSETQRNKGNFPGRFSGRQFSNSRSEMNVSTLELGDSALYLCASSLGTGGLYEQYFGPGTRLTVT.

This rearrangement joins TRBV27 to TRBJ2-1; D unclear. The CDR3 length is 17 residues. V lost 0 bases and J 6 bases, leaving 18 bases between the germline ends. Germline lookup yields CDR1 MNHEY and CDR2 SMNVEV (reference sequence). The CDR3 protein is CASSLSFRLDLGNEQFF. The CDR3 nucleotides are TGTGCCAGCAGTTTATCGTTTCGGCTAGATCTCGGCAATGAGCAGTTCTTC.

This chain links TRBV5-1 with TRBJ2-1, with 11 positions matching TRBD2. The CDR3 has 16 amino acids. V lost 2 bases and J lost 6; bases outside the gene matches: 7. Germline V gives CDR1 SGHRS, CDR2 YFSETQ. CDR3 in amino acids: CASSLTSGSSINEQFF. DNA for the CDR3: TGCGCCAGCAGCTTAACTAGCGGGAGTAGTATCAATGAGCAGTTCTTC. The full variable domain, rest sourced from reference TRBV5-1 and TRBJ2-1, is KAGVTQTPRYLIKTRGQQVTLSCSPISGHRSVSWYQQTPGQGLQFLFEYFSETQRNKGNFPGRFSGRQFSNSRSEMNVSTLELGDSALYLCASSLTSGSSINEQFFGPGTRLTVL.

This sequence joins TRBV28 and TRBJ2-7; D is possibly TRBD1 or TRBD2 (6 bases each). Germline CDR1 reads MDHEN; CDR2 reads SYDVKM. V was pared by 1 base and J by 0 bases, with 10 bases between. CDR3 length: 15 residues. The CDR3 is CASSLSGALSYEQYF. For the CDR3, the DNA is TGTGCCAGCAGTTTATCGGGGGCCCTCTCCTACGAGCAGTACTTC.

The rearrangement links TRBV2 to TRBJ2-1, with TRBD2 as a possible D gene (5 bases). V was clipped by 1 base and J by 3 bases, with 13 bases between them. CDR1 is SNHLY, CDR2 FYNNEI, per germline. CDR3 length equals 16 residues. The DNA of the CDR3 is TGTGCCAGCAGTGAAGGCCTACTAGTTCGCTACAATGAGCAGTTCTTC. Its protein is CASSEGLLVRYNEQFF.

J is TRBJ1-6 and V is TRBV5-1, with D possibly being TRBD1 (5 bases). V lost 4 bases, J lost 7 bases, and 15 bases lay in between. The CDR3 spans 15 residues. Germline V lookup: CDR1 SGHRS, CDR2 YFSETQ. CDR3 sequence reads: CASSPRAGENSPLHF. The CDR3 coding sequence is TGCGCCAGCAGCCCCCGTGCGGGGGAGAATTCACCCCTCCACTTT.

As regards this clone: This may be a read error, as it is one base from a much larger clone. The same CDR3 also results from other DNA sequences found in this sample. The V and J genes are TRBV19 and TRBJ2-3; the D is unclear. Trimming left V 3 bases short and J 5 bases short, with 3 bases between. Germline V lookup: CDR1 LNHDA, CDR2 SQIVND (reference sequence). This CDR3 is 11 amino acids long. The CDR3 reads CASSMGDTQYF. As DNA, the CDR3 is TGTGCCAGTAGTATGGGAGATACGCAGTATTTT.

J is TRBJ2-1 and V is TRBV2; weak D call: TRBD2 (6 bases). Germline CDR1 and CDR2: SNHLY and FYNNEI. The CDR3 has 14 amino acids. V was shortened by 7 bases and J by 0 bases, with 10 bases between the two germline ends. CDR3 in amino acids: CASTGESSYNEQFF. CDR3 bases: TGTGCCAGCACGGGGGAGAGCTCCTACAATGAGCAGTTCTTC.

The J gene is TRBJ2-7, the V gene TRBV4-1; 12 bases are shared with TRBD2. CDR1 and CDR2 from the germline V gene are MGHRA and YSYEKL. V shed 3 bases and J 2 bases; nucleotides not matched to a gene: 14. The CDR3 covers 19 residues. The CDR3 region is CASSHELAGGSRLTYEQYF. The DNA for the CDR3 is TGCGCCAGCAGCCATGAACTAGCGGGAGGATCCCGTTTGACCTACGAGCAGTACTTC.

This rearrangement joins TRBV5-6 to TRBJ2-2, with D perhaps TRBD1 (6 bases). Trimming removed 4 bases from V and 4 bases from J, with 17 bases in between. Germline lookup yields CDR1 SGHDT and CDR2 YYEEEE. This CDR3 has 16 residues. CDR3 bases: TGTGCCAGCAGCCTTGGGGGCCTCGGACCCACCGGGGAGCTGTTTTTT. The encoded protein is CASSLGGLGPTGELFF.

The chain employs TRBV6-5 and TRBJ2-2, with 9 bases fitting TRBD2. Per the germline V gene, CDR1 is MNHEY and CDR2 is SVGAGI. This CDR3 contains 14 residues. Trimming removed 8 bases from V and 7 bases from J; junction bases left unmatched: 8. CDR3 sequence: CASGRGGESGELFF. The CDR3 nucleotides read TGTGCCAGCGGGCGGGGGGGCGAAAGCGGGGAGCTGTTTTTT.

The chain carries TRBV9 and TRBJ1-4; D is possibly TRBD1 (5 bases). CDR3 length: 14 residues. V lost 4 bases and J lost 5, with 12 bases in between. Germline CDR1 is SGDLS and CDR2 is YYNGEE. CDR3 bases: TGTGCCAGCAGCCCGGACACTGGAAATGAAAAACTGTTTTTT. Protein sequence: CASSPDTGNEKLFF.

J is TRBJ2-1 and V is TRBV5-4, with TRBD1 matching 9 bases. V shed 3 bases and J 4 bases; nucleotides not matched to a gene: 11. CDR1 is SGHNT, CDR2 YYREEE, per germline (reference sequence). CDR3 length equals 17 residues. CDR3 coding DNA: TGTGCCAGCAGCTCTAACCTACCGGGACAGGGATACAATGAGCAGTTCTTC. Encoded protein: CASSSNLPGQGYNEQFF. Looking up the rest from reference TRBV5-4 and TRBJ2-1 gives the full variable domain: ETGVTQSPTHLIKTRGQQVTLRCSSQSGHNTVSWYQQALGQGPQFIFQYYREEENGRGNFPPRFSGLQFPNYSSELNVNALELDDSALYLCASSSNLPGQGYNEQFFGPGTRLTVL.

The chain uses TRBV2 and TRBJ1-5; possible D gene TRBD1, 5 bases. This CDR3 is built from 12 residues. Germline CDR1 reads SNHLY; CDR2 reads FYNNEI. Trimming took 6 bases from V and 7 from J, leaving 10 bases between them. CDR3 DNA sequence: TGTGCCAGCAGGGGGGATCGCCAGCCCCAGCATTTT. Translating it yields CASRGDRQPQHF. The full variable domain, in which reference TRBV2 and TRBJ1-5 provide the parts outside the CDR3, is EPEVTQTPSHQVTQMGQEVILRCVPISNHLYFYWYRQILGQKVEFLVSFYNNEISEKSEIFDDQFSVERPDGSNFTLKIRSTKLEDSAMYFCASRGDRQPQHFGDGTRLSIL.

Written as DNA, the CDR3 is TGTGCCAGCAGTGGGGGGTCAGGGTATTGGGCAACTAATGAAAAACTGTTTTTT. Amino acids: CASSGGSGYWATNEKLFF. J is TRBJ1-4 and V is TRBV25-1; possible D gene TRBD1, 5 bases. The CDR3 extends over 18 amino acids. The germline V gene encodes CDR1 MGHDK and CDR2 SYGVNS. V was pared by 4 bases and J by 0 bases, with 18 bases between.

The genes are TRBV7-2 and TRBJ2-3; D call uncertain. This CDR3 is built from 14 residues. Germline V gene lookup returns CDR1 SGHTA and CDR2 FQGNSA. Trimming shortened V by 3 bases and J by 0 bases, and 7 bases separated the two germline ends. The CDR3 nucleotides read TGTGCCAGCAGCTTGAGAGAGAGCACAGATACGCAGTATTTT. Its protein product is CASSLRESTDTQYF.

The chain recombines TRBV19 with TRBJ1-1, with D maybe TRBD1 (5 bases). V was trimmed by 6 bases and J by 0 bases, leaving 14 bases between them. Germline CDR1 LNHDA, CDR2 SQIVND (reference sequence). The CDR3 is 15 amino acids. CDR3 residues: CASSFIQGLNTEAFF. Here the CDR3 DNA reads TGTGCCAGTAGCTTCATTCAGGGTTTGAACACTGAAGCTTTCTTT.

This chain links TRBV19 with TRBJ1-5; D remains ambiguous. Germline V gene data show CDR1 as LNHDA and CDR2 as SQIVND (reference sequence). This CDR3 spans 11 amino acids. The ends were cut back, 4 bases at V and 6 bases at J, with 4 bases in the middle. CDR3 amino acids: CASSKGQPQHF. The CDR3 DNA reads TGTGCCAGTAGTAAGGGTCAGCCCCAGCATTTT.

This clone has just one count. The rearrangement uses TRBV6-5 and TRBJ2-1, with D possibly matching TRBD2 (5 bases). The CDR3 runs 14 residues. The V gene's germline CDR1 is MNHEY and CDR2 SVGAGI. Trimming pared 5 bases from V and 7 bases from J, leaving 15 bases between. CDR3 in amino acids: CASSPGSVKNEQFF. Here the CDR3 DNA reads TGTGCCAGCAGTCCGGGATCGGTAAAGAATGAGCAGTTCTTC.

The chain has TRBV4-2 and TRBJ2-3; unclear D gene. Germline V gene data show CDR1 as LGHNA and CDR2 as YNFKEQ. Trimming stripped 0 bases from V and 9 bases from J, with 13 bases between. This CDR3 spans 14 amino acids. The CDR3 protein is CASSQDESRQTQYF. CDR3 nucleotides: TGTGCCAGCAGCCAAGATGAAAGCCGGCAAACGCAGTATTTT.